The 15 T cell receptor beta chains presented below share a single source sample, sequenced in a study of Graves' ophthalmopathy and Graves' hyperthyroidism. Amplification targeted the TCR beta CDR3 regions, with RNA transcripts as the source material. Scientists carried out first-round RT-PCR using HTBI primers and then a second-round multiplex PCR. MiXCR was run by TCRdb on the multiplex PCR reads, yielding one entry per CDR3 protein. The table shows 150,000 or so distinct CDR3 sequences, with roughly 36% occurring only once. Sequences were obtained from peripheral blood. These receptors were collected from a man in his thirties or forties with Graves' ophthalmopathy.

This clonotype appeared many times. The chain has TRBV9 and TRBJ1-1, with D uncertain. V lost 0 bases, J lost 0 bases, and 6 bases lay in between. Germline-derived CDR1 and CDR2 are SGDLS and YYNGEE. CDR3 length equals 14 residues. CDR3 protein: CASSVGEMNTEAFF. DNA for the CDR3: TGTGCCAGCAGCGTAGGGGAAATGAACACTGAAGCTTTCTTT.

The chain employs TRBV20-1 and TRBJ1-2; 7 positions agree with TRBD1. The CDR3 is made up of 18 amino acids. V gave up 1 base and J gave up 4 bases; unmatched junction bases: 18. Germline CDR1 reads DFQATT; CDR2 reads SNEGSKA (reference sequence). The CDR3 reads CSARVPPLQGIGAYGYTF. The CDR3 DNA follows: TGCAGTGCTAGAGTCCCACCCTTACAGGGGATCGGGGCCTATGGCTACACCTTC.

This clonotype was seen at least ten times. V is TRBV7-2 and J is TRBJ1-3; 7 bases are a match to TRBD1. V lost 5 bases and J lost 4; bases outside the gene matches: 5. The CDR3 has 14 residues. Germline loops: CDR1 SGHTA, CDR2 FQGNSA. The CDR3 loop reads CASSTGAIGNTIYF. Written as DNA, the CDR3 is TGTGCCAGCAGCACAGGGGCTATAGGAAACACCATATATTTT.

The rearrangement links TRBV12-5 to TRBJ2-2, with 9 bases that match TRBD1. The CDR3 sequence is 17 residues long. The germline CDR1 and CDR2 sequences are LGHNT and FRNRAP. Trimming at V came to 7 bases and at J to 7 bases, leaving 16 bases not matched to a gene. The CDR3 DNA is TGTGCTAGTGATCTGGACAGGGGCGGGTTCTCGTTCGGGGAGCTGTTTTTT. This translates into CASDLDRGGFSFGELFF.

Here the CDR3 reads CASGPPRDEYGYTF. The CDR3 DNA follows: TGTGCCAGCGGTCCACCCAGGGACGAGTATGGCTACACCTTC. The chain combines TRBV11-2 with TRBJ1-2, with a possible D match to TRBD1 (5 bases). Germline CDR1 and CDR2: SGHAT and FQNNGV. This CDR3 has 14 residues. With 8 bases removed from V and 5 bases from J, the gap between germline ends came to 18 bases.

This clonotype occurred once. The rearrangement joins TRBV28 to TRBJ1-1; D unclear. This CDR3 has 11 amino acids. CDR1 and CDR2 (germline): MDHEN, SYDVKM. This CDR3 is CGSSRDTEAFF. The CDR3, as DNA: TGTGGGAGCTCGAGGGACACTGAAGCTTTCTTT.

This clonotype was seen many times. The rearrangement uses TRBV6-4 and TRBJ1-3; 8 bases align to TRBD1. Trimming cost V 5 bases and J 0 bases; bases outside gene matches: 9. Germline values: CDR1 MRHNA, CDR2 SNTAGT. This CDR3 is 17 amino acids long. The CDR3 protein is CASSLDRGLTSGNTIYF. The CDR3 DNA reads as TGTGCCAGCAGTCTCGACAGGGGCCTGACCTCTGGAAACACCATATATTTT.

The rearrangement joins TRBV6-2 or TRBV6-3 to TRBJ1-1; 7 positions agree with TRBD1. CDR3 size: 14 residues. Germline V CDR1 and CDR2: MNHEY, SVGEGT. Trimming removed 2 bases from V and 7 bases from J; junction bases left unmatched: 7. CDR3 loop: CASSYRQGVGEAFF. CDR3 in DNA: TGTGCCAGCAGTTACCGACAGGGCGTCGGTGAAGCTTTCTTT.

This clonotype was seen repeatedly, ten times or more. The chain carries TRBV6-2 or TRBV6-3 and TRBJ2-7; D remains ambiguous. The CDR3 is made up of 16 amino acids. Looked up from germline, CDR1 is MNHEY and CDR2 is SVGEGT. V dropped 0 bases and J dropped 0 bases, with 12 bases sitting between them. CDR3 bases: TGTGCCAGCAGTTACTCGAAGCAGGCCACCTCCTACGAGCAGTACTTC. Residues: CASSYSKQATSYEQYF.

The chain is built from TRBV7-9 and TRBJ2-5; TRBD2 aligns across 7 bases. V dropped 8 bases and J dropped 3; count of bases not matched to a gene: 9. There are 14 residues in the CDR3. The germline CDR1 and CDR2 sequences are SEHNR and FQNEAQ (reference sequence). The CDR3 region has the DNA TGTGCCAGCGCCGAGTGGCTAGCGGAAGAGACCCAGTACTTC. Its translation is CASAEWLAEETQYF.

The chain carries TRBV7-9 and TRBJ2-7, with 10 bases aligning to TRBD1. The CDR3 totals 14 residues. Trimming removed 4 bases from V and 4 bases from J; junction bases left unmatched: 4. The germline CDR1 and CDR2 sequences are SEHNR and FQNEAQ (reference sequence). The CDR3 DNA is TGTGCCAGCAGCTCCCGGGACAGGGGATACGAGCAGTACTTC. Residues: CASSSRDRGYEQYF.

This clonotype was seen many times. The CDR3 here is CASKRDRVGQPQHF. The DNA of the CDR3 is TGTGCCAGCAAAAGGGACAGGGTAGGACAGCCCCAGCATTTT. The chain carries TRBV27 and TRBJ1-5; 9 bases map to TRBD1. V gave up 7 bases and J gave up 7 bases; unmatched junction bases: 8. The CDR3 covers 14 residues. Germline-derived CDR1 and CDR2 are MNHEY and SMNVEV (reference sequence).

This clonotype was recorded at least ten times. The V call is TRBV6-2 or TRBV6-3, the J call TRBJ1-1; TRBD1 matches 7 bases. In germline, CDR1 is MNHEY, CDR2 SVGEGT. V shed 8 bases and J 8 bases; nucleotides not matched to a gene: 5. CDR3 length: 11 residues. The CDR3 coding sequence is TGTGCCAGCCACAGGGGCCCCGAAGCTTTCTTT. Its translation: CASHRGPEAFF.

V and J are TRBV6-2 or TRBV6-3 and TRBJ2-5, with 8 bases identical to TRBD2. This CDR3 comprises 14 residues. V lost 6 bases and J lost 0; bases outside the gene matches: 3. Germline V CDR1 and CDR2: MNHEY, SVGEGT. The CDR3 here is CASSTSGNQETQYF. The CDR3 DNA is TGTGCCAGCAGCACTAGCGGCAACCAAGAGACCCAGTACTTC.

This chain joins TRBV28 and TRBJ1-5, with D perhaps matching TRBD1 (5 bases). The CDR3 totals 17 residues. The V end lost 4 bases, the J end lost 2 bases, and 18 bases lay between the germline ends. Germline V gene lookup returns CDR1 MDHEN and CDR2 SYDVKM. CDR3 in DNA: TGTGCCAGCAGTTCCCCCCGGGACCCAGGGCGCAATCAGCCCCAGCATTTT. This translates into CASSSPRDPGRNQPQHF.